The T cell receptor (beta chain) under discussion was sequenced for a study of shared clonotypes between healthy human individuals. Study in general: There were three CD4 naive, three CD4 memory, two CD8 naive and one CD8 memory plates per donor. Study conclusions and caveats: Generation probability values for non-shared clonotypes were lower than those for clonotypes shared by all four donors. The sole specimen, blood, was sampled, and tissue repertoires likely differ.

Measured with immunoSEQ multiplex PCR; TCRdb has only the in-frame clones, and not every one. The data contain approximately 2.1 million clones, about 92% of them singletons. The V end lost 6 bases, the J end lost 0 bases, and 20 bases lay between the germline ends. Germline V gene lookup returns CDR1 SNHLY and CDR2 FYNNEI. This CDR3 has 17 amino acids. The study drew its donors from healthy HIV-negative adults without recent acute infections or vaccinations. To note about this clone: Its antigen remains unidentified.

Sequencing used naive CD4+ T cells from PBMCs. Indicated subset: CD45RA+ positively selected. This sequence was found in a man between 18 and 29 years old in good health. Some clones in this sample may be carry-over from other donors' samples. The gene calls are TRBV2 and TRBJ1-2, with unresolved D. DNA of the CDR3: TGTGCCAGCAGCCATACGAGGGATTTCACCGCTAACTATGGCTACACCTTC. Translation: CASSHTRDFTANYGYTF.